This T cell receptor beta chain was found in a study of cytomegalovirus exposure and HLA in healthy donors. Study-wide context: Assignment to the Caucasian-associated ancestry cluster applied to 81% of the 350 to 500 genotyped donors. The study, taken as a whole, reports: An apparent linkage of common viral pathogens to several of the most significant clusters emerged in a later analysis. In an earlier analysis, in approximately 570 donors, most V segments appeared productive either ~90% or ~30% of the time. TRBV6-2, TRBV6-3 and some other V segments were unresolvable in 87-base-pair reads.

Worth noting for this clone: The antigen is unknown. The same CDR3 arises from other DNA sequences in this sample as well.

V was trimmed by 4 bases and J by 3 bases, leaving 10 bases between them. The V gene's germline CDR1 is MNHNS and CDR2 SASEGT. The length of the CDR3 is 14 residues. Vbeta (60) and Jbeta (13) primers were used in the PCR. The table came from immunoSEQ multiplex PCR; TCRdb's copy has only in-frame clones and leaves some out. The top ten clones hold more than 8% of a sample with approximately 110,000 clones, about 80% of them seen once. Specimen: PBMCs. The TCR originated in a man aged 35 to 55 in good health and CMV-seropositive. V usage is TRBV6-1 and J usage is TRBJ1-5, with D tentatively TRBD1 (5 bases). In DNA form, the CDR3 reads TGTGCCAGCAGTGTAGGGGCCATCAATCAGCCCCAGCATTTT. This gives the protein CASSVGAINQPQHF.